The clone carrying this T cell receptor (beta chain) was recorded many times. What it binds is not known. TCRdb independently ran MiXCR on the reads; one entry per CDR3 protein. The table records over 450,000 distinct CDR3 sequences, approximately 11% of them present only once. This record belongs to a study of T cell repertoires in cytomegalovirus infection. The CDR3 consists of 14 residues. The V and J ends lost 3 bases and 5 bases, in that order; junction bases with no gene match: 4. Germline assignment: CDR1 SGHVS and CDR2 FQNEAQ. Study outcomes and limitations: The ex vivo response showed dominance by HLA-C-restricted CMV-specific TCR beta clonotypes.

The source of this sequence is a human donor in good health (CMV status not recorded). Some clones in this sample may be carry-over from other donors' samples. The rearrangement links TRBV7-8 to TRBJ1-5, with 7 bases fitting TRBD1. The sequenced sample was PBMCs. The CDR3 region has the DNA TGTGCCAGCAGCTTTGGACAGGATCATCAGCCCCAGCATTTT. It specifies CASSFGQDHQPQHF.